This is a list of T cell receptor beta chains from one sample in a study of spatial heterogeneity in lung cancer. TCRdb reanalysed the 5' RACE reads using MiXCR and keeps one entry per CDR3 protein. The repertoire has 60,000 to 65,000 distinct CDR3 sequences, approximately 8% of them found once; the top ten carry more than 12%. Source: PBMCs, taken at surgery. Every receptor here comes from a female donor with early-stage non-small cell lung cancer. Each CDR3 is given without its conserved first and last residue. Clone size is stated in some rows and not others, as once, few, many or a class when expanded.

clone size: many; CDR3 length: 12; V gene: TRBV20-1; CDR3 protein: SARLDVGATEAF
clone size: -; CDR3 length: 12; V gene: TRBV27; CDR3 protein: ASSPRQENTEAF
clone size: few; CDR3 length: 13; V gene: TRBV4-2; CDR3 protein: ASSQQRTGSHEQF
clone size: many; CDR3 length: 15; V gene: TRBV7-9; CDR3 protein: ASSSPFGAGGYNEQF
clone size: many; CDR3 length: 12; V gene: TRBV5-1; CDR3 protein: ASSLGGTRYEQY
clone size: few; CDR3 length: 11; V gene: TRBV12-2; CDR3 protein: ASRFNSNQPQH
clone size: few; CDR3 length: 12; V gene: TRBV2; CDR3 protein: ASSADRGLGEQY
clone size: few; CDR3 length: 12; V gene: TRBV5-1; CDR3 protein: ASSLVGGQDTQY
clone size: many; CDR3 length: 13; V gene: TRBV7-3; CDR3 protein: ASSRTSGGADTQY
clone size: many; CDR3 length: 13; V gene: TRBV10-3; CDR3 protein: AIRPIQGAISEAF
clone size: few; CDR3 length: 13; V gene: TRBV9; CDR3 protein: ASSVGGASTGELF
clone size: -; CDR3 length: 12; V gene: TRBV5-4; CDR3 protein: ASSLSPGTDTQY
clone size: -; CDR3 length: 12; V gene: TRBV2; CDR3 protein: ASSGAGVNTEAF
clone size: many; CDR3 length: 12; V gene: TRBV28; CDR3 protein: ASSLRRDYNEQF
clone size: many; CDR3 length: 12; V gene: TRBV7-9; CDR3 protein: ASSYGQGGEKLF
clone size: -; CDR3 length: 11; V gene: TRBV4-1; CDR3 protein: ASSQDQGYEQY
clone size: few; CDR3 length: 10; V gene: TRBV3-1; CDR3 protein: ASQAAGAELF
clone size: many; CDR3 length: 11; V gene: TRBV4-1; CDR3 protein: ASSQSDNQPQH
clone size: few; CDR3 length: 10; V gene: TRBV7-9; CDR3 protein: ASGRTDEKLF